This T cell receptor (beta chain) was documented in a study of shared clonotypes between healthy human individuals. About the study: CD4 naive cells filled three plates per donor, CD4 memory three, CD8 naive two and CD8 memory one.

All the donors were Caucasian adults who lived in Nashville, Tennessee. This clone was recorded once. The method was immunoSEQ multiplex PCR; TCRdb's version includes in-frame clones alone and lacks a portion of them. The table shows over a million clones, with approximately 98.5% occurring only once. Sequenced: naive CD4+ T cells sorted from blood. Subset defined: CD45RA+ positively selected. This receptor was identified in a man aged 25-45 years in good health.

CDR3 region: CASTLPGGLAGYNEQFF. The CDR3 nucleotides read TGTGCCAGCACCTTGCCCGGGGGACTAGCGGGATACAATGAGCAGTTCTTC. The rearrangement joins TRBV28 to TRBJ2-1; 13 positions match TRBD2. The germline CDR1 and CDR2 sequences are MDHEN and SYDVKM. J lost 4 bases, V lost 7 bases, and 10 bases had no gene match. The CDR3 has 17 residues.